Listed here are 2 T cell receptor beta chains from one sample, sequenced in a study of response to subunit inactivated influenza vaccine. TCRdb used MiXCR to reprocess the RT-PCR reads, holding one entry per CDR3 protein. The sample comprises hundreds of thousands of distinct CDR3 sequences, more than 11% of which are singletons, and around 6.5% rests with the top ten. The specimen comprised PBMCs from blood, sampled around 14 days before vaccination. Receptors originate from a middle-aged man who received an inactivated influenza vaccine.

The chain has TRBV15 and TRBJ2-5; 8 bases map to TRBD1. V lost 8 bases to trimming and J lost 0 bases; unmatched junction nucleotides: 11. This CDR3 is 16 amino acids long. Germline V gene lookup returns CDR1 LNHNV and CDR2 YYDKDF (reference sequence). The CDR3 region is CATRRTGQRNQETQYF. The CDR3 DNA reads TGTGCCACCCGGCGGACAGGGCAAAGAAACCAAGAGACCCAGTACTTC.

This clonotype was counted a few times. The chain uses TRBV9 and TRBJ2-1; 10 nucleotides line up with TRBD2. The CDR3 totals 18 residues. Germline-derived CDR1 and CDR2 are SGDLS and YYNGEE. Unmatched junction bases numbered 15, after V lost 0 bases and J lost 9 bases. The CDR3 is CASSVGPSGSFRGIEQFF. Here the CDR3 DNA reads TGTGCCAGCAGCGTAGGTCCTAGCGGGAGCTTTCGTGGGATTGAGCAGTTCTTC. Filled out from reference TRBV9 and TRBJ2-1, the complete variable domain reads DSGVTQTPKHLITATGQRVTLRCSPRSGDLSVYWYQQSLDQGLQFLIQYYNGEERAKGNILERFSAQQFPDLHSELNLSSLELGDSALYFCASSVGPSGSFRGIEQFFGPGTRLTVL.